The T cell receptor beta chain under discussion was sequenced for a study of blood T cell repertoires in COVID-19. Study processing details: Nucleated cell counts were estimated from reference gene primer amplification. Data came from immunoSEQ multiplex PCR; TCRdb stores just in-frame clones and leaves some out. V and J calls and clone size are those listed in that table; D and trimming were worked out from the DNA. The table lists 110,000 or so clones, approximately 85% of them singletons. Germline values: CDR1 MNHEY, CDR2 SMNVEV (reference sequence). This CDR3 contains 11 residues. V shed 6 bases and J shed 10 bases, with 13 bases lying between them.

Material: peripheral blood. This chain uses TRBV27 with TRBJ2-7, with D perhaps matching TRBD1 (6 bases). This receptor was obtained from a man aged 40-49 years with acute or convalescent COVID-19. The CDR3 region has the DNA TGTGCCAGCAGCGAAGCAGGGGTACAGTACTTC. Its translation: CASSEAGVQYF.